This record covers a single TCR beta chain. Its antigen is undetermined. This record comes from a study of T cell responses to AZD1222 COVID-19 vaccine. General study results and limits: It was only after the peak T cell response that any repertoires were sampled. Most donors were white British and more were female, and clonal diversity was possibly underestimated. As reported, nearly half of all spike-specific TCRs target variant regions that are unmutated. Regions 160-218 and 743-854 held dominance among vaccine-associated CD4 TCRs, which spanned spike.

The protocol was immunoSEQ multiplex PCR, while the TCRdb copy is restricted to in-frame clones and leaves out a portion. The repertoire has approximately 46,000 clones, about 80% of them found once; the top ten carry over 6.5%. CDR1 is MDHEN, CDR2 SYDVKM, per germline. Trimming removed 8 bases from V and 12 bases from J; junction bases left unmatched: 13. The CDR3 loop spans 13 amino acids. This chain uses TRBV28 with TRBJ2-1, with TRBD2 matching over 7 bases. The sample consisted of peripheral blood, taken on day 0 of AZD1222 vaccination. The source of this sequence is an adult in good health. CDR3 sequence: CASGGRASGGQFF. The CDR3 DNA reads TGTGCCAGCGGCGGCAGGGCCTCGGGGGGGCAGTTCTTC.